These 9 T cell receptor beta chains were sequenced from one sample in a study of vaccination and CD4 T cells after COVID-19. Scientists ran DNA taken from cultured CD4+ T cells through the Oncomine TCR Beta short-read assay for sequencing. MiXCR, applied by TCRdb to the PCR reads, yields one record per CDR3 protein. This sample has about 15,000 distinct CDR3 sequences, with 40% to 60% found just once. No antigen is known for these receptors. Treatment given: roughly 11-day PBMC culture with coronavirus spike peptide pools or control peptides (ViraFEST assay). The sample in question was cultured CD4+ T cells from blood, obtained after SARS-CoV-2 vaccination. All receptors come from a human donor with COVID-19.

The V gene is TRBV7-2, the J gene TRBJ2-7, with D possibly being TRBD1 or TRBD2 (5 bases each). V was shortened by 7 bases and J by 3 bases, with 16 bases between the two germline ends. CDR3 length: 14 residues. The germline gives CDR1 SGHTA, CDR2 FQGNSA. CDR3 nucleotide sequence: TGTGCCAGCACCCGGGACCTAACGGACTACGAGCAGTACTTC. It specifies CASTRDLTDYEQYF. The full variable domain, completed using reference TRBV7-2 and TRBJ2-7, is GAGVSQSPSNKVTEKGKDVELRCDPISGHTALYWYRQSLGQGLEFLIYFQGNSAPDKSGLPSDRFSAERTGGSVSTLTIQRTQQEDSAVYLCASTRDLTDYEQYFGPGTRLTVT.

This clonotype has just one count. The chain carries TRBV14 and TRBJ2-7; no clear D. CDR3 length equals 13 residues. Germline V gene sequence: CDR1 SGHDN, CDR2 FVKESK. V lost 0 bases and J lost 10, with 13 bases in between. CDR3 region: CASSQDLRDIQYF. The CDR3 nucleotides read TGTGCCAGCAGCCAAGATCTTCGAGACATCCAGTACTTC. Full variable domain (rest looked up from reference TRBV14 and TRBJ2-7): EAGVTQFPSHSVIEKGQTVTLRCDPISGHDNLYWYRRVMGKEIKFLLHFVKESKQDESGMPNNRFLAERTGGTYSTLKVQPAELEDSGVYFCASSQDLRDIQYFGPGTRLTVT.

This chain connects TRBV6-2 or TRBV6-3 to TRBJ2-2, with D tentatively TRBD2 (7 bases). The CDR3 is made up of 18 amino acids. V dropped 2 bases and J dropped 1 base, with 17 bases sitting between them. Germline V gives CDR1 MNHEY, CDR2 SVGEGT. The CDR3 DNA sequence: TGTGCCAGCAGTTACCCGGGGGGCCAGGGTTGGAACACCGGGGAGCTGTTTTTT. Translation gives CASSYPGGQGWNTGELFF.

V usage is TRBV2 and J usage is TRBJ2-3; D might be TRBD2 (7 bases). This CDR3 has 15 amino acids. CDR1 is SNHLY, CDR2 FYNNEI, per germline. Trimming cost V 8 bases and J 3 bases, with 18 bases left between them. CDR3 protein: CASGGWGGVTDTQYF. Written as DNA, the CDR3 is TGTGCCAGCGGGGGCTGGGGGGGCGTGACAGATACGCAGTATTTT.

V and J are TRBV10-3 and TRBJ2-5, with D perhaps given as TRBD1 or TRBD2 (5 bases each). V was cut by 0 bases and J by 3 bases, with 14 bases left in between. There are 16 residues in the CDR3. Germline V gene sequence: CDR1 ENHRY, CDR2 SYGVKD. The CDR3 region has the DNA TGTGCCATCAGTGAGTCGAGGGCAGGGAAGGAAGAGACCCAGTACTTC. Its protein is CAISESRAGKEETQYF.

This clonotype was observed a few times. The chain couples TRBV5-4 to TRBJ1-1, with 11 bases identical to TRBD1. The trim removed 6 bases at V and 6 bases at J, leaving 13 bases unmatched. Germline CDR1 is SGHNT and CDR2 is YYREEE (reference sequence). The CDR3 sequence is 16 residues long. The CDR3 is CASKRFRDRGISEAFF. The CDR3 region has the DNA TGTGCCAGCAAAAGGTTCCGGGACAGGGGGATATCTGAAGCTTTCTTT.

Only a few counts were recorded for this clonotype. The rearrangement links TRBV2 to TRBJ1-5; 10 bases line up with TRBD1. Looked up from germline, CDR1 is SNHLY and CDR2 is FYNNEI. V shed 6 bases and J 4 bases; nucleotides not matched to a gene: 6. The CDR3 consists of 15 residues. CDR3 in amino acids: CASSPGQGRNQPQHF. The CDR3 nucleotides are TGTGCCAGCAGCCCGGGACAGGGGAGAAATCAGCCCCAGCATTTT. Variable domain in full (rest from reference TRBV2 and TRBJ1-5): EPEVTQTPSHQVTQMGQEVILRCVPISNHLYFYWYRQILGQKVEFLVSFYNNEISEKSEIFDDQFSVERPDGSNFTLKIRSTKLEDSAMYFCASSPGQGRNQPQHFGDGTRLSIL.

The CDR3 bases are TGTGCCAGCAGCTTTGAGGGGGGGCTGGGCACTGAAGCTTTCTTT. Translation gives CASSFEGGLGTEAFF. This chain joins TRBV11-2 and TRBJ1-1; TRBD1 is a possible D gene (6 bases). Trimming cost V 3 bases and J 4 bases, with 15 bases left between them. The CDR3 loop spans 15 amino acids. Germline lookup yields CDR1 SGHAT and CDR2 FQNNGV.

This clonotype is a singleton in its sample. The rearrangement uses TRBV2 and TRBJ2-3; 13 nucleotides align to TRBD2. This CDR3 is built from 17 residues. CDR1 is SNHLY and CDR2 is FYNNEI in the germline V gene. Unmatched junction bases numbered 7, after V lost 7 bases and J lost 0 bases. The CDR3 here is CASTRTSGGTSTDTQYF. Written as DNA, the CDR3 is TGTGCCAGCACCCGGACTAGCGGGGGAACTAGCACAGATACGCAGTATTTT.